This T cell receptor beta chain is drawn from a study of cytomegalovirus exposure and HLA in healthy donors. Regarding this clone: Its specificity is not known.

These donors counted as nominally healthy when sampled, but unrecorded immune exposures were likely. Overall study results and limits: Most subjects' HLA-A and HLA-B alleles were reportedly predicted from TCR beta sequences.

PCR primers comprised 60 Vbeta and 13 Jbeta primers. Produced via immunoSEQ multiplex PCR; TCRdb's table is partial and in-frame only. The sample lists approximately 130,000 clones; approximately 85% were seen once. Trimming removed 0 bases from V and 4 bases from J; junction bases left unmatched: 6. The CDR3 loop spans 16 amino acids. CDR1 is SGHVS, CDR2 FNYEAQ, per germline. The sample taken for sequencing was PBMCs. The rearrangement links TRBV7-6 to TRBJ2-1; TRBD2 aligns across 7 bases. The TCR comes from a woman aged 25 to 39 in good health and CMV-seropositive. The DNA of the CDR3 is TGTGCCAGCAGCTTAGCGTCTAGCGGAGTGTACAATGAGCAGTTCTTC. This sequence encodes CASSLASSGVYNEQFF.